This T cell receptor (beta chain) was profiled in a study of T cells after yellow fever vaccination. Study-wide results and limits: Highly abundant clonotypes carried over from the bulk population could end up in FACS-sorted repertoires as contaminants. Post-booster reappearance was seen for most primary-vaccination clones (around 96% CD4, 88% CD8).

This clonotype was picked up many times. Its target is unknown. Production of TCR cDNA was by 5'RACE template switching, which also added a universal primer site and UMIs. TCRdb re-called the 5' RACE reads with MiXCR, one entry per CDR3 protein. This sample yields 140,000 to 150,000 distinct CDR3 sequences, of which 5% to 7.5% are seen a single time; more than 0.6% belongs to the top ten. This CDR3 comprises 15 residues. With 2 bases removed from V and 4 bases from J, the gap between germline ends came to 16 bases. Germline V gives CDR1 SGDLS, CDR2 YYNGEE. J is TRBJ2-7 and V is TRBV9; D perhaps matches TRBD2 (5 bases). This TCR derives from a man aged 25 to 45 who received the YFV17D yellow fever vaccine. Here the sequenced sample was CD4+ T cells sorted from PBMCs, taken 10 days after the yellow fever booster vaccination. Here the CDR3 reads CASSVSGDKSYEQYF. In nucleotides, the CDR3 is TGTGCCAGCAGCGTCAGCGGAGACAAGTCTTACGAGCAGTACTTC.